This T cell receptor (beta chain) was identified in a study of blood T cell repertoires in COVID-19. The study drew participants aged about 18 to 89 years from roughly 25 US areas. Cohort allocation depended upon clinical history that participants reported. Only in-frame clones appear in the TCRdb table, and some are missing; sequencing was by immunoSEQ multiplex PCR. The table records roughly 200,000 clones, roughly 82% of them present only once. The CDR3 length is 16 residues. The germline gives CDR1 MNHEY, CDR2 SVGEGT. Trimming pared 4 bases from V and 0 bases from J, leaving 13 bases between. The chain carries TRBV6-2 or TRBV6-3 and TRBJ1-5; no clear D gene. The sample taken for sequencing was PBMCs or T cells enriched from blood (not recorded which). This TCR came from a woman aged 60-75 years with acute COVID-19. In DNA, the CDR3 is TGTGCCAGCAGTTTCCCTCGACTTTATAGCAATCAGCCCCAGCATTTT. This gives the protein CASSFPRLYSNQPQHF.